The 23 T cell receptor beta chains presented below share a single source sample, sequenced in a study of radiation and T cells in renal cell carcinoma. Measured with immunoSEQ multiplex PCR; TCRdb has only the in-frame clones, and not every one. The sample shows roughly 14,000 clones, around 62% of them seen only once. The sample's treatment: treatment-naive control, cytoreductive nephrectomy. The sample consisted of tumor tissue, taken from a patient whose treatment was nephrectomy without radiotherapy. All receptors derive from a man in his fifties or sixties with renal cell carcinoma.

The CDR3 DNA is TGTGCCAGCAGCCCACCTACCGACAGTTCGGGCTACAATGAGCAGTTCTTC. Translation: CASSPPTDSSGYNEQFF. V is TRBV5-5 and J is TRBJ2-1; D possibly corresponds to TRBD1 (5 bases). The germline gives CDR1 SGHKS, CDR2 YYEKEE (reference sequence). CDR3 length: 17 amino acids. The V and J ends lost 4 bases and 3 bases respectively, with 20 bases between them.

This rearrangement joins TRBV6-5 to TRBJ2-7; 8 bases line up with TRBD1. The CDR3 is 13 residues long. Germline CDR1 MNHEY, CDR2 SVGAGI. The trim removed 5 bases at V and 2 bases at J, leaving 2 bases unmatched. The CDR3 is CASSLDRAYEQYF. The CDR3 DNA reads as TGTGCCAGCAGTCTGGACAGGGCCTACGAGCAGTACTTC.

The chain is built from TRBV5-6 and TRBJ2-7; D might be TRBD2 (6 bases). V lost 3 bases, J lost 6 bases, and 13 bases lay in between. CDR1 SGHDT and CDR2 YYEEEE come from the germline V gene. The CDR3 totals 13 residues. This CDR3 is CASSSVTSGEQYF. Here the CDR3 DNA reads TGTGCCAGCAGCTCCGTGACTAGTGGCGAGCAGTACTTC.

CDR3 bases: TGCGCCAGCCGTAGCGGGGGGGCCATCAATGAGCAGTTCTTC. The encoded protein is CASRSGGAINEQFF. The chain has TRBV4-1 and TRBJ2-1, with 11 bases matching TRBD2. This CDR3 spans 14 amino acids. Per the germline V gene, CDR1 is MGHRA and CDR2 is YSYEKL. The ends lost 8 bases at V and 6 bases at J; junction bases unmatched: 6.

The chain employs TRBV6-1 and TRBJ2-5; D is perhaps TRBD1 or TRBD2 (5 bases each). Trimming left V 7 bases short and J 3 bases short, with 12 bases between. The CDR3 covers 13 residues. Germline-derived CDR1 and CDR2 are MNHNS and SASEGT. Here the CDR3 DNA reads TGTGCCAGCAACCCCGGGGCAGAAGAGACCCAGTACTTC. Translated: CASNPGAEETQYF.

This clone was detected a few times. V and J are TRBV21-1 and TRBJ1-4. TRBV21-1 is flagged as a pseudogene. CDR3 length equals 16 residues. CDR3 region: CASSTNPWIGRGKLFF. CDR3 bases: TGTGCCAGCAGCACAAACCCGTGGATTGGGAGGGGAAAACTGTTTTTT.

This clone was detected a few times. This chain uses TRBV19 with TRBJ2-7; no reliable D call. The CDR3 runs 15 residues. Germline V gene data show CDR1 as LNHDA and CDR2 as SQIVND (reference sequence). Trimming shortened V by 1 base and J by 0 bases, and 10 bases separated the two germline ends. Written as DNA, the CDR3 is TGTGCCAGTAGTATAGCCCCCGCGGCCTCCTACGAGCAGTACTTC. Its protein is CASSIAPAASYEQYF.

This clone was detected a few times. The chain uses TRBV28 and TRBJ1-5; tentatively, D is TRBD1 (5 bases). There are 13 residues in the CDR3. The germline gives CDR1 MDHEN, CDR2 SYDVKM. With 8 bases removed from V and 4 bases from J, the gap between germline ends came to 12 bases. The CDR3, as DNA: TGTGCCAGCCGCACAGGAAATAATCAGCCCCAGCATTTT. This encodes CASRTGNNQPQHF.

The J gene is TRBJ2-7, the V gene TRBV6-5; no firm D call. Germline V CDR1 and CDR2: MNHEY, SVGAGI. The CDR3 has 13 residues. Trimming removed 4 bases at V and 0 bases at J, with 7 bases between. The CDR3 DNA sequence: TGTGCCAGCAGTTCCCTTGACTCCTACGAGCAGTACTTC. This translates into CASSSLDSYEQYF.

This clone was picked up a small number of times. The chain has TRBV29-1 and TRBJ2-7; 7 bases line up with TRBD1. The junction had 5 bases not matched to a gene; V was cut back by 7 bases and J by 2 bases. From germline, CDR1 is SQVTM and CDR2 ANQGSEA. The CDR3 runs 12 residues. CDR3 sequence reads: CSGRQGPYEQYF. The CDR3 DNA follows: TGCAGCGGGAGACAGGGACCCTACGAGCAGTACTTC.

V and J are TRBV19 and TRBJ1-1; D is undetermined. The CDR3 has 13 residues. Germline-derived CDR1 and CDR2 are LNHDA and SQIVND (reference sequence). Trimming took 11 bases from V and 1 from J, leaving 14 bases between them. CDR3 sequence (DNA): TGTGCCGTTCTATCGAGGTGGAACACTGAAGCTTTCTTT. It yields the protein CAVLSRWNTEAFF.

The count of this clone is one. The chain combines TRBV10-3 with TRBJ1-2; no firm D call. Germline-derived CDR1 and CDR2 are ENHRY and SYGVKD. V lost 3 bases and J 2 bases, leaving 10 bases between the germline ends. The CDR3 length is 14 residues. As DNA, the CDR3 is TGTGCCATCAGTGAAGGGTCAGAAAACTATGGCTACACCTTC. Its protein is CAISEGSENYGYTF.

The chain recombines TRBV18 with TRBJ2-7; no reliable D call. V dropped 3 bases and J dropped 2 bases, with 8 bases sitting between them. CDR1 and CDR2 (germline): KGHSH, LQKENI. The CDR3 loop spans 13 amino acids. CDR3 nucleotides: TGTGCCAGCTCACCGGGCGGACCCTACGAGCAGTACTTC. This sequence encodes CASSPGGPYEQYF.

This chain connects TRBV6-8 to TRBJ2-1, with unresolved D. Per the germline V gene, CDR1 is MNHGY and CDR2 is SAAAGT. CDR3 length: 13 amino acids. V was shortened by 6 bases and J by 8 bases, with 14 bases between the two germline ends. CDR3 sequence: CASRPVGWDEQFF. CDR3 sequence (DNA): TGTGCCAGCAGACCTGTAGGTTGGGATGAGCAGTTCTTC.

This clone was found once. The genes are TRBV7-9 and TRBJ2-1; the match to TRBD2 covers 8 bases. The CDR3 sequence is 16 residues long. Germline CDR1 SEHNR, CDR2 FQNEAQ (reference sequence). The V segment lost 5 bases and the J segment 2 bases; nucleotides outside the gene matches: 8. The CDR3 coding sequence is TGTGCCAGCAGCCCCCTGGGAGCGGGGGCCTACAATGAGCAGTTCTTC. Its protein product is CASSPLGAGAYNEQFF.

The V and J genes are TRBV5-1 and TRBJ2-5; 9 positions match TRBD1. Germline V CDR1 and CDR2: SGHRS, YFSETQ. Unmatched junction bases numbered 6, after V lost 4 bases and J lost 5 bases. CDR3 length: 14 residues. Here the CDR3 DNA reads TGCGCCAGCAGCATCACAGGGGGCATGGAGACCCAGTACTTC. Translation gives CASSITGGMETQYF.

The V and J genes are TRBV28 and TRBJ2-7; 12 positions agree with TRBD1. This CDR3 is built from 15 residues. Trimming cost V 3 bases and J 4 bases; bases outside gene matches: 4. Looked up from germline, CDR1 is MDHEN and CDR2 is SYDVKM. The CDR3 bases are TGTGCCAGCAGTTTGGGACAGGGGGCCAGGTACGAGCAGTACTTC. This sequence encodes CASSLGQGARYEQYF.

CDR3 coding DNA: TGTGCCAGCAGCTCCCGTAAGGCGGGGGGTCGAAATACGCAGTATTTT. Its translation is CASSSRKAGGRNTQYF. This rearrangement joins TRBV7-2 to TRBJ2-3, with 8 bases fitting TRBD2. With 4 bases clipped from V and 7 bases from J, the junction kept 13 bases outside the gene matches. Germline CDR1 and CDR2: SGHTA and FQGNSA. The CDR3 covers 16 residues.

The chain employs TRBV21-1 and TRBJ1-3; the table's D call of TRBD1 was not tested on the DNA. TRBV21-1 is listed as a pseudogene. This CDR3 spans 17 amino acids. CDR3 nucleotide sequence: TGTGCCAGCAGCATTTTGTGGGACAGGGGATCGGGAAACACCATATATTTT. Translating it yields CASSILWDRGSGNTIYF.

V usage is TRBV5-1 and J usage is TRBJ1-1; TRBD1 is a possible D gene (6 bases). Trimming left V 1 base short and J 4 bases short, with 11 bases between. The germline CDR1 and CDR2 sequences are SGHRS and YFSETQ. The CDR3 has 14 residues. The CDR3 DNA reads TGCGCCAGCAGCTTGCTGGGGGCGGGCACTGAAGCTTTCTTT. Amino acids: CASSLLGAGTEAFF. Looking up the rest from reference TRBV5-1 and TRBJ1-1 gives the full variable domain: KAGVTQTPRYLIKTRGQQVTLSCSPISGHRSVSWYQQTPGQGLQFLFEYFSETQRNKGNFPGRFSGRQFSNSRSEMNVSTLELGDSALYLCASSLLGAGTEAFFGQGTRLTVV.

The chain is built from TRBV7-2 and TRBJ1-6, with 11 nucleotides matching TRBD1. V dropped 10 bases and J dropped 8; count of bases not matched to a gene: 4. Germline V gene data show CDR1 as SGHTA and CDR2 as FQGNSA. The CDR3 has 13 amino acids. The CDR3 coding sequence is TGTGCCATCGGACAGGGGGCAGATTCACCCCTCCACTTT. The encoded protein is CAIGQGADSPLHF.

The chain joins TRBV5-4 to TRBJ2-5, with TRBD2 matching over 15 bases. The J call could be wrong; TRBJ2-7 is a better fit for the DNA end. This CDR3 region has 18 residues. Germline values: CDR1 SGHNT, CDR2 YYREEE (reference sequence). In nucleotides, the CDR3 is TGTGCCAGCAGCTTCGGACTAGCGGGGGGGCGTATCTCCGCCGAGCAGTACTTC. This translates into CASSFGLAGGRISAEQYF.

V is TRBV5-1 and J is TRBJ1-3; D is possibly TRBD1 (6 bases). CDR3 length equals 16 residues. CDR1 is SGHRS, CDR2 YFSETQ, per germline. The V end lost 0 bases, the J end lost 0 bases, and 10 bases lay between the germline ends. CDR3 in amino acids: CASSLGQGSSGNTIYF. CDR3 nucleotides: TGCGCCAGCAGCTTGGGGCAGGGGAGCTCTGGAAACACCATATATTTT. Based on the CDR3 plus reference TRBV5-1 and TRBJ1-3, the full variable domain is KAGVTQTPRYLIKTRGQQVTLSCSPISGHRSVSWYQQTPGQGLQFLFEYFSETQRNKGNFPGRFSGRQFSNSRSEMNVSTLELGDSALYLCASSLGQGSSGNTIYFGEGSWLTVV.